This T cell receptor beta chain was sequenced in a study of control samples from healthy donors and cancer patients. The CDR3 consists of 13 residues. Deletions cut 2 bases from V and 10 bases from J, with 9 bases between. The repertoire was sequenced with immunoSEQ multiplex PCR; TCRdb's copy has only in-frame clones and lacks some. Of 100,000 to 120,000 clones detected, around four fifths appear once; the ten largest clones hold approximately 7%. This chain connects TRBV12-3 or TRBV12-4 to TRBJ1-6, with no clear D. The clonotype was recovered from a man aged 18 to 30 in good health. The source material was blood. CDR3 loop: CASSLFKYSPLHF. CDR3 in DNA: TGTGCCAGCAGTTTATTTAAGTACTCACCCCTCCACTTT.